This T cell receptor beta chain was sequenced during a study of regulatory T cells in long-lasting Graves disease. Study-level results: With persistent disease, TRBV28, TRBJ1-2 and TRBJ2-5 were the favored segments. Lower TCR diversity characterized persistent Graves' patients relative to newly diagnosed patients.

Of note for this clonotype: Its antigen is still unknown.

Sample time point: newly diagnosed GD, antithyroid drugs for less than 3 months. Making the TCR library involved RNA that had been extracted from PBMCs. Germline V lookup: CDR1 SGDLS, CDR2 YYNGEE. The V gene lost 4 bases and the J gene lost 2 bases, with 17 bases spanning the gap. This CDR3 spans 16 amino acids. HTBI primers from iRepertoire and Arm-PCR of CDR3 regions yielded the TCR beta libraries. TCRdb ran MiXCR on the multiplex PCR reads and lists one entry per CDR3 protein. This sample carries a few hundred thousand distinct CDR3 sequences, roughly 17% of them seen once, and the ten largest clones take 25% to 30%. These data were also filed under a second study, of T cells in Graves' hyperthyroidism and ophthalmopathy. From that study: Newly diagnosed hyperthyroidism patients aged 18 to 65 years had disease lasting under 2 months. Researchers ran a first-round RT-PCR on the TCR CDR3 using the HTBI primer set.

The sequences come from peripheral blood mononuclear cells (PBMCs), collected at new diagnosis, from a patient treated with antithyroid drugs. The origin of this receptor is a man aged 35 to 55 with Graves disease. The V and J genes are TRBV9 and TRBJ2-3, with no clear D. CDR3 loop: CASSPRVPAYTDTQYF. The CDR3 DNA reads TGTGCCAGCAGCCCCCGGGTTCCGGCCTACACAGATACGCAGTATTTT.